A single sample is the source of the 9 T cell receptor beta chains below, sequenced in a study of T cells after yellow fever vaccination. TCRdb itself ran the 5' RACE reads through MiXCR, one entry per CDR3 protein. This sample has about 150,000 distinct CDR3 sequences; roughly 6.4% occur once, and the top ten carry approximately 3%. This sample comprised CD4+ T cells sorted from PBMCs, obtained on the day of the first yellow fever vaccination. The source of these receptors is a man aged 18 to 35 who received the YFV17D yellow fever vaccine.

The chain combines TRBV6-1 with TRBJ1-6, with D possibly being TRBD1 (6 bases). With 2 bases removed from V and 4 bases from J, the gap between germline ends came to 18 bases. CDR3 size: 18 residues. Germline V gives CDR1 MNHNS, CDR2 SASEGT. The CDR3 reads CASSELPGGGAYNSPLHF. The CDR3 nucleotides are TGTGCCAGCAGTGAACTCCCGGGTGGGGGCGCTTATAATTCACCCCTCCACTTT.

This clonotype was seen at least ten times. V and J are TRBV6-4 and TRBJ2-3, with 15 positions matching TRBD2. CDR3 length equals 16 residues. Looked up from germline, CDR1 is MRHNA and CDR2 is SNTAGT. V dropped 5 bases and J dropped 3; count of bases not matched to a gene: 3. CDR3 loop: CASSRTSGGVTDTQYF. In nucleotides, the CDR3 is TGTGCCAGCAGTCGGACTAGCGGGGGGGTGACAGATACGCAGTATTTT.

V is TRBV20-1 and J is TRBJ2-3, with 7 positions matching TRBD2. There are 18 residues in the CDR3. Germline-derived CDR1 and CDR2 are DFQATT and SNEGSKA (reference sequence). V shed 3 bases, J shed 2 bases, and the junction held 17 bases outside the gene matches. The CDR3 here is CSARIWFRPSGVTDTQYF. CDR3 DNA sequence: TGCAGTGCTAGGATCTGGTTTAGACCCAGCGGGGTCACAGATACGCAGTATTTT.

As concerns this clonotype: A read error may explain this, as a much larger clone is one base away. The genes are TRBV5-1 and TRBJ2-6; D possibly corresponds to TRBD2 (6 bases). The CDR3 is 17 amino acids. The germline V gene encodes CDR1 SGHRS and CDR2 YFSETQ. The CDR3 loop is CAISLGGTLSGANVLTF. Here the CDR3 DNA reads TGCGCCATCAGCTTGGGGGGTACCCTCTCTGGGGCCAACGTCCTGACTTTC.

This clonotype occurred many times. The chain joins TRBV20-1 to TRBJ1-1; D is perhaps TRBD1 (6 bases). V was cut by 6 bases and J by 1 base, with 9 bases left in between. Germline-derived CDR1 and CDR2 are DFQATT and SNEGSKA (reference sequence). The CDR3 covers 12 residues. The DNA of the CDR3 is TGCAGTGCCCTAGGGGGGAACACTGAAGCTTTCTTT. As protein: CSALGGNTEAFF.

This clonotype was detected many times. This rearrangement joins TRBV9 to TRBJ1-1, with D maybe TRBD1 (5 bases). The V and J ends lost 0 bases and 1 base respectively, with 7 bases between them. The CDR3 is made up of 14 amino acids. Germline lookup yields CDR1 SGDLS and CDR2 YYNGEE. The CDR3 loop is CASSVGGANTEAFF. Here the CDR3 DNA reads TGTGCCAGCAGCGTAGGGGGCGCGAACACTGAAGCTTTCTTT.

This clonotype was seen only a few times. The chain has TRBV4-1 and TRBJ2-1; maybe TRBD2 (6 bases). The CDR3 extends over 18 amino acids. V lost 2 bases and J 10 bases, leaving 27 bases between the germline ends. CDR1 is MGHRA and CDR2 is YSYEKL in the germline V gene. This CDR3 reads CASSQWVVDYAGKGEQFF. CDR3 sequence (DNA): TGCGCCAGCAGCCAATGGGTCGTGGACTATGCCGGTAAAGGCGAGCAGTTCTTC.

V and J are TRBV5-1 and TRBJ1-2; D perhaps matches TRBD1 (5 bases). Per the germline V gene, CDR1 is SGHRS and CDR2 is YFSETQ. This CDR3 has 14 amino acids. Trimming stripped 5 bases from V and 0 bases from J, with 11 bases between. CDR3 DNA sequence: TGCGCCAGCAGTCTTGGGGCCTCTAACTATGGCTACACCTTC. Translated: CASSLGASNYGYTF.

The chain employs TRBV3-1 and TRBJ1-1; 7 positions agree with TRBD1. This CDR3 spans 16 amino acids. With 11 bases clipped from V and 5 bases from J, the junction kept 20 bases outside the gene matches. CDR1 is LGHDT and CDR2 is YNNKEL in the germline V gene (reference sequence). The CDR3 reads CASCLIPTGARTEAFF. The CDR3, as DNA: TGTGCCTCCTGCCTCATTCCCACAGGGGCCCGGACTGAAGCTTTCTTT.